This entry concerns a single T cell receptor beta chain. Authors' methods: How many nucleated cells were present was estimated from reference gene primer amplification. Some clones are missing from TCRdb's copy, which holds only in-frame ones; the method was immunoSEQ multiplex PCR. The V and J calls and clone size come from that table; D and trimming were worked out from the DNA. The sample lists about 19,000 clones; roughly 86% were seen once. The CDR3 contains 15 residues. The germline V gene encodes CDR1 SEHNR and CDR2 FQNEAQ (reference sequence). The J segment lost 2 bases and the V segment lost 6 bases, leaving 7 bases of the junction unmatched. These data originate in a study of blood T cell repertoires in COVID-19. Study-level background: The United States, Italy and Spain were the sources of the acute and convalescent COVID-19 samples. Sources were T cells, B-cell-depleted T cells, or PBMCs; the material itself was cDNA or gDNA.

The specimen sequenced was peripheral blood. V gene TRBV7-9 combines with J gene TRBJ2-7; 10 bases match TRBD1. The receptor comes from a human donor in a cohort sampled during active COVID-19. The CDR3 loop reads CASSHGDRGTYEQYF. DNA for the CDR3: TGTGCCAGCAGTCACGGGGACAGGGGCACCTACGAGCAGTACTTC. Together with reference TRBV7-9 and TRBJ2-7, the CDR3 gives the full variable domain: DTGVSQNPRHKITKRGQNVTFRCDPISEHNRLYWYRQTLGQGPEFLTYFQNEAQLEKSRLLSDRFSAERPKGSFSTLEIQRTEQGDSAMYLCASSHGDRGTYEQYFGPGTRLTVT.